This record covers a single TCR beta chain. The sample holds a few counts of this clonotype. Its target antigen remains unknown. Base qualities are missing; no much larger clone stands one base away. The library was produced with 5' RACE. The sequencing machine was an Illumina HiSeq 2500. A second PCR of about 6 to 11 cycles was performed with a sample-barcoded 5' primer and a J-beta primer mix. Each TCR beta cDNA molecule received a unique molecular identifier from a template-switch 5' adaptor carrying 12 random nucleotides. At least 2.5 million CDR3-containing paired-end reads were obtained from each sample. The Mint cDNA synthesis kit, primed by a TRBC-specific oligonucleotide, was used to synthesize first-strand cDNA from all RNA. All cDNA was treated with uracil-DNA glycosylase and then went through a first 18-cycle PCR with the universal primers M1SS and BC2_uni_R. Per the source publication's procedure: For normalization, 1 million high-quality reads were randomly selected from each sample, with every read carrying a distinct molecular identifier. Reads sharing molecular identifiers were discarded rather than binned into consensus sequences. MiTCR, run with a Q25 quality threshold and the strictest error-elimination algorithm, handled CDR3 identification, clonotype clustering and error correction. A nonparametric unseen species model with Euler transformation was used to estimate lower-bound total TCR beta diversity. The raw public reads went through TCRdb reprocessing: fastp at Q25, MiXCR clone calling, in-frame beta chains kept. Rows merge per CDR3 protein into single entries with the most common DNA and genes. The authors' filters were not applied to this entry. This sample lists 1.5 million to 2 million distinct CDR3 sequences; roughly 28% were detected once. About 8% of the sample belongs to the ten largest clones.

The donors were roughly 39 Caucasian individuals from Russia, aged 6 to 90 years, who were systemically healthy. Around 9.7 milliliters of peripheral blood were collected from each donor into EDTA-treated Vacutainer tubes. Ficoll-Paque density-gradient centrifugation was used to isolate PBMCs, with at least 7 million per sample. Trizol reagent was used to extract total RNA from the PBMCs, yielding at least 6 micrograms per sample. For every donor, flow cytometry on a PBMC aliquot measured the percentage of naive CD45RAhigh/CD27high T cells. Measured from the cysteine to the phenylalanine, the CDR3 is 14 residues long. The kept DNA is CDR3 alone, 42 bases in frame from the first base. Reading the germline V gene gives CDR1 SGHTA and CDR2 FQGNSA. V drops 2 bases and J drops 6 bases, leaving 13 bases in between. This specimen belongs to a study of blood T cells in healthy people across ages (dated by TCRdb to between 2014 and 2016). A note on the overall study: In model experiments, template switching captured roughly one uniquely barcoded TCR beta cDNA molecule for every two T cells. Donors were grouped into four age groups: young (average 16 years), middle-aged (about 38), aged (around 60) and long-lived (approximately 78). To avoid experimental bias, donors of different ages were spread randomly across the sequencing lanes. Age-related changes in TCR beta repertoire diversity were measured in the study by deep sequencing normalized with unique cDNA molecular identifiers. The study analyzed two additional independent replicas of 1 million unique cDNA reads from the same blood draw for two donors, one aged 18 to 30 and one aged 80 or older.

On the study overall, not on this receptor specifically: Estimates of total diversity based on one million sequenced T cells were considered lower bounds and underestimates. Because the CMV infection status of the donors was unknown, age-related changes in expanded clonotypes may potentially have been confounded. The long-lived group showed more naive CD4+ T cells, fewer expanded clones and increased TCR diversity than the aged group, suggesting age selection. Observed TCR beta diversity correlated strongly with the percentage of naive T cells measured by flow cytometry. Conclusive comparison of naive and antigen-experienced compartments was prevented by the profiling of bulk unsorted PBMCs. Observed TCR beta diversity per million T cells fell roughly linearly with age, and a significant reduction was already apparent by age approximately 41.

The sequencing sample was made of blood. This clonotype was sampled from a woman in her 30s in good health. Here the chain combines TRBV7-2 and TRBJ1-2, with no confidently assigned D gene. The CDR3 corresponds to CASSLRAGVDGYTF. The DNA reads TGTGCCAGCAGCTTAAGGGCCGGGGTAGATGGCTACACCTTC.